Each of the 6 T cell receptor beta chains below was sequenced from the same sample in a study of T cells in localized non-small cell lung cancer. Here immunoSEQ multiplex PCR was the method, and the copy in TCRdb shows in-frame clones only, minus some. The sample records fewer than 35,000 clones, more than 75% being singletons. Sequenced here: peripheral blood, sampled before any cancer treatment. These receptors were collected from a male donor at least 60 years old with stage III lung adenocarcinoma.

The V gene is TRBV9, the J gene TRBJ2-2; unclear D gene. Germline loops: CDR1 SGDLS, CDR2 YYNGEE. V was clipped by 2 bases and J by 0 bases, with 8 bases between them. The CDR3 has 15 residues. The CDR3 is CASSVEPSNTGELFF. The CDR3 coding sequence is TGTGCCAGCAGCGTTGAGCCTTCGAACACCGGGGAGCTGTTTTTT.

The chain is built from TRBV5-4 and TRBJ2-5, with D possibly TRBD1 on 6 matching bases. Germline loops: CDR1 SGHNT, CDR2 YYREEE (reference sequence). This CDR3 is 18 amino acids long. V was trimmed by 3 bases and J by 1 base, leaving 22 bases between them. CDR3 sequence reads: CASSSGRLRQVLQETQYF. CDR3 nucleotide sequence: TGTGCCAGCAGCTCCGGCCGGCTCCGACAGGTACTCCAAGAGACCCAGTACTTC. The full variable domain, in which reference TRBV5-4 and TRBJ2-5 provide the parts outside the CDR3, is ETGVTQSPTHLIKTRGQQVTLRCSSQSGHNTVSWYQQALGQGPQFIFQYYREEENGRGNFPPRFSGLQFPNYSSELNVNALELDDSALYLCASSSGRLRQVLQETQYFGPGTRLLVL.

CDR3 coding DNA: TGTGCCCTCTTGTGGGGAATCGGGACTGAAGCTTTCTTT. Translating gives CALLWGIGTEAFF. V usage is TRBV30 and J usage is TRBJ1-1, with D unclear. Trimming removed 8 bases from V and 5 bases from J, with 18 bases in between. Germline V lookup: CDR1 GTSNPN, CDR2 SVGIG (reference sequence). The CDR3 is 13 residues long. The full variable domain, its missing parts supplied by reference TRBV30 and TRBJ1-1, is SQTIHQWPATLVQPVGSPLSLECTVEGTSNPNLYWYRQAAGRGLQLLFYSVGIGQISSEVPQNLSASRPQDRQFILSSKKLLLSDSGFYLCALLWGIGTEAFFGQGTRLTVV.

The chain is built from TRBV7-2 and TRBJ1-2; a weak D match, TRBD1 (5 bases). This CDR3 is 15 amino acids long. With 0 bases removed from V and 8 bases from J, the gap between germline ends came to 16 bases. Germline V gives CDR1 SGHTA, CDR2 FQGNSA. This CDR3 is CASSLAAQGKGGYTF. The CDR3 nucleotides are TGTGCCAGCAGCTTAGCGGCCCAGGGCAAAGGAGGCTACACCTTC.

V is TRBV2 and J is TRBJ2-7; D remains unclear. V lost 6 bases and J 6 bases, leaving 12 bases between the germline ends. Looked up from germline, CDR1 is SNHLY and CDR2 is FYNNEI. The CDR3 spans 12 residues. CDR3 loop: CASRIDLSEQYF. CDR3 bases: TGTGCCAGCAGGATAGACCTCTCCGAGCAGTACTTC.

In regard to this clone: Other DNA sequences of this sample code for an identical CDR3. The chain is built from TRBV6-5 and TRBJ1-1; 7 positions agree with TRBD1. The CDR3 is 15 residues long. The germline gives CDR1 MNHEY, CDR2 SVGAGI. Unmatched junction bases numbered 10, after V lost 6 bases and J lost 3 bases. The CDR3 region is CASRPQTGWDTEAFF. CDR3 coding DNA: TGTGCCAGCAGACCCCAGACAGGGTGGGACACTGAAGCTTTCTTT.